The 10 T cell receptor beta chains below all came from one sample that was sequenced in a study of blood T cell repertoires in COVID-19. Repertoires were generated with immunoSEQ multiplex PCR, while TCRdb's copy carries only in-frame clones and drops some. Of roughly 50,000 clones in the sample, around 89% were seen once. The specimen sequenced was peripheral blood. The origin of the receptors is a woman aged 55-70 years with active COVID-19.

V and J are TRBV6-5 and TRBJ1-2; TRBD1 agrees at 11 bases. The length of the CDR3 is 15 residues. V dropped 6 bases and J dropped 3; count of bases not matched to a gene: 6. Germline values: CDR1 MNHEY, CDR2 SVGAGI. The DNA for the CDR3 is TGTGCCAGCAGACTGTGGACAGGGGGCGACTATGGCTACACCTTC. It is translated as CASRLWTGGDYGYTF.

V is TRBV3-1 (or the pseudogene TRBV3-2) and J is TRBJ1-5; D is perhaps TRBD1 (5 bases). The CDR3 has 14 residues. Germline values: CDR1 LGHDT, CDR2 YNNKEL (reference sequence). V dropped 0 bases and J dropped 9 bases, with 12 bases sitting between them. Written as DNA, the CDR3 is TGTGCCAGCAGCCAAGAGGGGGGGAGGGGGCCCCAGCATTTT. It is translated as CASSQEGGRGPQHF.

The CDR3 is CASSLSQGVVREKLFF. The CDR3 DNA reads as TGTGCCAGCAGCCTTTCACAGGGGGTAGTCCGTGAAAAACTGTTTTTT. The gene calls are TRBV14 and TRBJ1-4, with 8 positions matching TRBD1. The CDR3 consists of 16 residues. The germline V gene has CDR1 SGHDN and CDR2 FVKESK. V gave up 4 bases and J gave up 7 bases; unmatched junction bases: 11.

The chain is built from TRBV2 and TRBJ2-5, with D possibly matching TRBD1 (5 bases). Trimming left V 3 bases short and J 1 base short, with 9 bases between. The CDR3 spans 14 residues. From germline, CDR1 is SNHLY and CDR2 FYNNEI. CDR3 residues: CASSDTDIQETQYF. DNA of the CDR3: TGTGCCAGCAGTGATACGGACATCCAAGAGACCCAGTACTTC.

J is TRBJ2-3 and V is TRBV7-2; unclear D gene. This CDR3 has 16 amino acids. Trimming took 1 base from V and 2 from J, leaving 13 bases between them. CDR1 SGHTA and CDR2 FQGNSA come from the germline V gene. The CDR3 region has the DNA TGTGCCAGCAGCTTAGAGGCTGGCGGCTACACAGATACGCAGTATTTT. Its translation is CASSLEAGGYTDTQYF.

This chain links TRBV7-3 with TRBJ2-3, with D possibly being TRBD1 (6 bases). V was shortened by 5 bases and J by 0 bases, with 18 bases between the two germline ends. Germline values: CDR1 SGHTA, CDR2 FQGTGA. This CDR3 has 17 residues. The CDR3 bases are TGTGCCAGCAGCCCCCGTCCGACAGGATTAAGCACAGATACGCAGTATTTT. It yields the protein CASSPRPTGLSTDTQYF.

This rearrangement joins TRBV4-1 to TRBJ1-5; D is ambiguous. Germline V CDR1 and CDR2: MGHRA, YSYEKL. V shed 4 bases and J shed 2 bases, with 15 bases lying between them. The CDR3 spans 16 residues. In nucleotides, the CDR3 is TGCGCCAGCAGCCGGTGGGGAGTGATGGGCAATCAGCCCCAGCATTTT. This encodes CASSRWGVMGNQPQHF.

The J gene is TRBJ2-7, the V gene TRBV7-9, with a tentative D call TRBD2 (6 bases). V shed 5 bases and J shed 7 bases, with 21 bases lying between them. Germline CDR1 and CDR2: SEHNR and FQNEAQ (reference sequence). The CDR3 extends over 15 amino acids. DNA for the CDR3: TGTGCCAGCAGCCCCGTCCAGGAGCCGGGGAGGGAGCAGTACTTC. Its protein is CASSPVQEPGREQYF.

This sequence joins TRBV2 and TRBJ1-4, with D tentatively TRBD1 (5 bases). CDR3 size: 13 residues. V lost 7 bases and J lost 5, with 11 bases in between. Germline-derived CDR1 and CDR2 are SNHLY and FYNNEI. CDR3 nucleotide sequence: TGTGCCAGCACCCCCGGACAAAATGAAAAACTGTTTTTT. Protein product: CASTPGQNEKLFF.

The J gene is TRBJ2-2, the V gene TRBV19; D possibly corresponds to TRBD1 (6 bases). Per germline, CDR1 LNHDA and CDR2 SQIVND (reference sequence). V gave up 1 base and J gave up 5 bases, with 8 bases separating them. The CDR3 sequence is 14 residues long. The CDR3 nucleotides read TGTGCCAGTAGTATAGGGCAGGGGACCGGGGAGCTGTTTTTT. Translated, it gives CASSIGQGTGELFF.